This entry lists 2 T cell receptor beta chains sequenced from one sample in a study of T cells in women clearing cervical HPV infection. Clones were sequenced by immunoSEQ multiplex PCR, and TCRdb holds only the in-frame ones, with some missing. This sample's table has some 40,000 clones. The sequencing input was blood buffy coat. These receptors all come from a woman aged 18-69 years with a cervical HPV16 infection that either progressed to CIN3+ or cleared (not recorded which).

The sequenced CDR3 bases are TGCAGTGCTGGACCCCGGGGGGGTCAGGTA. The encoded protein is CSAGPRGGQV. In full, the CDR3 is CSAGPRGGQVAFF. V gene TRBV20-1 combines with J gene TRBJ1-1; perhaps TRBD1 as D (5 bases). Sequencing ends 3 residues short of the CDR3 end; the germline J gene provides the rest. The CDR3 contains 13 residues. Germline V gene lookup returns CDR1 DFQATT and CDR2 SNEGSKA (reference sequence).

About this clone: The DNA ends 3 residues before the CDR3 does, and the rest of the CDR3 is filled in from the germline J gene. The V call is TRBV7-2, the J call TRBJ2-2, with D possibly being TRBD1 (5 bases). Germline assignment: CDR1 SGHTA and CDR2 FQGNSA. The CDR3 is 15 residues long. Incomplete CDR3 DNA: TGTGCCAGCAGCTTAAGTATACAGGCCTATTCACCG. It translates to CASSLSIQAYSP. The full CDR3 is CASSLSIQAYSPLFF.